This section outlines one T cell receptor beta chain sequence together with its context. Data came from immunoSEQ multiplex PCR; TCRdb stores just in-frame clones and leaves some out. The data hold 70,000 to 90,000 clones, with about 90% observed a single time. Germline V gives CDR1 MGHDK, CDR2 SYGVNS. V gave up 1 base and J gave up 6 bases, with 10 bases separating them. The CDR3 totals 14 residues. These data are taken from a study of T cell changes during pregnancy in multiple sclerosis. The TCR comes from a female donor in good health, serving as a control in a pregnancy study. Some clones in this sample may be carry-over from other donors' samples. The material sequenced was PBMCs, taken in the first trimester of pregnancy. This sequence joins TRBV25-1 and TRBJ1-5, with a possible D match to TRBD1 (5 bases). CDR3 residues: CASSEFRAPQPQHF. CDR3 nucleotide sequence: TGTGCCAGCAGTGAATTCAGGGCCCCTCAGCCCCAGCATTTT. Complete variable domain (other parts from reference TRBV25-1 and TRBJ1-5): EADIYQTPRYLVIGTGKKITLECSQTMGHDKMYWYQQDPGMELHLIHYSYGVNSTEKGDLSSESTVSRIRTEHFPLTLESARPSHTSQYLCASSEFRAPQPQHFGDGTRLSIL.